A single sample gave rise to the 20 T cell receptor beta chains below, sequenced in a study of beta chain features in type 1 diabetes. Isolated RNA was reverse transcribed in full, so expressed TCRB transcripts were sequenced. Assay: immunoSEQ multiplex PCR; the TCRdb copy retains only in-frame clones and omits some. The sample includes 310,000 or so clones, 8% of them seen just once. Sequencing input: central memory CD4+ T cells from blood. The receptors were gathered from a young woman in good health.

The sample holds a few counts of this clone. The V gene is TRBV10-3, the J gene TRBJ2-2; TRBD2 aligns across 7 bases. The V gene's germline CDR1 is ENHRY and CDR2 SYGVKD. J gave up 4 bases and V 8 bases, and 7 bases lay outside the gene matches. The CDR3 is made up of 14 amino acids. CDR3 bases: TGTGCCATCGCGGCGGGAGAGGTCACCGGGGAGCTGTTTTTT. Translating gives CAIAAGEVTGELFF.

This clone came up many times. The CDR3 region is CASSPLGEGKAFF. The CDR3 bases are TGTGCCAGCAGTCCCCTCGGAGAGGGGAAAGCTTTCTTT. The V gene is TRBV28, the J gene TRBJ1-1; a possible D gene is TRBD1 (5 bases). CDR3 size: 13 residues. Deletions cut 5 bases from V and 9 bases from J, with 16 bases between. Germline V gene data show CDR1 as MDHEN and CDR2 as SYDVKM.

The rearrangement joins TRBV25-1 to TRBJ2-1; 14 bases line up with TRBD2. The CDR3 has 18 amino acids. Losses at the gene ends were 4 bases for V and 0 bases for J; bases not matched to a gene: 5. Germline assignment: CDR1 MGHDK and CDR2 SYGVNS. The CDR3 coding sequence is TGTGCCAGCAGTGGGGGACTAGCGGGAGCCAACTCCTACAATGAGCAGTTCTTC. It encodes CASSGGLAGANSYNEQFF. Drawing the rest from reference TRBV25-1 and TRBJ2-1, the complete variable domain is EADIYQTPRYLVIGTGKKITLECSQTMGHDKMYWYQQDPGMELHLIHYSYGVNSTEKGDLSSESTVSRIRTEHFPLTLESARPSHTSQYLCASSGGLAGANSYNEQFFGPGTRLTVL.

This clone occurred once. The chain couples TRBV5-1 to TRBJ2-2; 8 positions match TRBD2. There are 14 residues in the CDR3. V was pared by 5 bases and J by 4 bases, with 4 bases of the junction left unmatched. Per germline, CDR1 SGHRS and CDR2 YFSETQ. CDR3 DNA sequence: TGCGCCAGCAGGGCGGGAGGACCCACCGGGGAGCTGTTTTTT. Residues: CASRAGGPTGELFF.

There are a few counts of this clone. V is TRBV5-4 and J is TRBJ2-5, with 10 bases aligning to TRBD2. Germline values: CDR1 SGHNT, CDR2 YYREEE (reference sequence). Trimming removed 1 base from V and 5 bases from J; junction bases left unmatched: 5. The CDR3 is 15 amino acids. CDR3 region: CASSLSSGSSETQYF. In DNA form, the CDR3 reads TGTGCCAGCAGCTTGTCTAGCGGGAGCTCTGAGACCCAGTACTTC.

The chain combines TRBV7-9 with TRBJ2-3; the D gene is possibly TRBD1 (6 bases). The CDR3 extends over 15 amino acids. Germline V lookup: CDR1 SEHNR, CDR2 FQNEAQ (reference sequence). Trimming removed 3 bases at V and 0 bases at J, with 10 bases between. CDR3: CASSLQTGSTDTQYF. CDR3 nucleotide sequence: TGTGCCAGCAGCTTGCAGACAGGCAGCACAGATACGCAGTATTTT.

The table lists this clone with a few counts. In DNA form, the CDR3 reads TGTGCCAGCTCACCACCCGGGACAGGATCCGGCTACACCTTC. It translates to CASSPPGTGSGYTF. The chain couples TRBV18 to TRBJ1-2, with 8 bases lining up with TRBD1. Germline CDR1 and CDR2: KGHSH and LQKENI. This CDR3 spans 14 amino acids. V shed 0 bases and J 8 bases; nucleotides not matched to a gene: 5.

This clone came up a few times. The J gene is TRBJ2-7, the V gene TRBV9; perhaps D is TRBD1 or TRBD2 (5 bases each). Looked up from germline, CDR1 is SGDLS and CDR2 is YYNGEE. This CDR3 has 13 amino acids. Trimming cost V 2 bases and J 6 bases, with 12 bases left between them. The CDR3 nucleotides read TGTGCCAGCAGCGTGGATAATGGGGGCGAGCAGTACTTC. Its protein product is CASSVDNGGEQYF.

J is TRBJ2-2 and V is TRBV25-1; D may be TRBD2 (5 bases). Trimming pared 4 bases from V and 8 bases from J, leaving 20 bases between. The germline V gene encodes CDR1 MGHDK and CDR2 SYGVNS. The length of the CDR3 is 16 residues. This chain's CDR3 is CASSARTSRVIGELFF. The CDR3 DNA follows: TGTGCCAGCAGTGCGCGTACTAGTAGGGTAATTGGGGAGCTGTTTTTT.

As to this clone: A much larger clone sits a single nucleotide away, making a read error possible. The chain couples TRBV11-2 to TRBJ2-5; TRBD2 is a possible D gene (5 bases). The length of the CDR3 is 11 residues. Germline CDR1 and CDR2: SGHAT and FQNNGV. CDR3 in DNA: TGTGCCAGCAACTTAGCGGAGACCCAGTACTTC. This codes for CASNLAETQYF. Full variable domain (missing parts from reference TRBV11-2 and TRBJ2-5): EAGVAQSPRYKIIEKRQSVAFWCNPISGHATLYWYQQILGQGPKLLIQFQNNGVVDDSQLPKDRFSAERLKGVDSTLKIQPAKLEDSAVYLCASNLAETQYFGPGTRLLVL.

This clone turned up a few times. The chain recombines TRBV28 with TRBJ1-1; no clear D gene. V lost 3 bases, J lost 5 bases, and 7 bases lay in between. This CDR3 has 12 amino acids. The germline V gene has CDR1 MDHEN and CDR2 SYDVKM. CDR3 amino acids: CASSLGSTEAFF. For the CDR3, the DNA is TGTGCCAGCAGTTTGGGTTCAACTGAAGCTTTCTTT. Looking up the rest from reference TRBV28 and TRBJ1-1 gives the full variable domain: DVKVTQSSRYLVKRTGEKVFLECVQDMDHENMFWYRQDPGLGLRLIYFSYDVKMKEKGDIPEGYSVSREKKERFSLILESASTNQTSMYLCASSLGSTEAFFGQGTRLTVV.

This clone has more than one count but fewer than ten. This chain joins TRBV5-6 and TRBJ2-3; maybe TRBD2 (6 bases). This CDR3 region has 12 residues. Germline V gene lookup returns CDR1 SGHDT and CDR2 YYEEEE. Trimming removed 4 bases from V and 7 bases from J, with 10 bases in between. The CDR3 spells CASSISGYTQYF. The CDR3 bases are TGTGCCAGCAGCATTAGCGGCTATACGCAGTATTTT.

This clone was seen only a few times. This sequence joins TRBV18 and TRBJ2-7, with TRBD1 matching 9 bases. Unmatched junction bases numbered 5, after V lost 3 bases and J lost 2 bases. Germline lookup yields CDR1 KGHSH and CDR2 LQKENI. CDR3 length equals 15 residues. The CDR3 bases are TGTGCCAGCTCACCTACGGACAGGGGCACCTACGAGCAGTACTTC. This sequence encodes CASSPTDRGTYEQYF.

This clone appeared many times. The V call is TRBV2, the J call TRBJ1-1; D is undetermined. Germline V lookup: CDR1 SNHLY, CDR2 FYNNEI. V lost 8 bases, J lost 1 base, and 11 bases lay in between. CDR3 length equals 13 residues. The CDR3 DNA sequence: TGTGCCAGCGGGCTTAGATCGAACACTGAAGCTTTCTTT. This sequence encodes CASGLRSNTEAFF.

V is TRBV27 and J is TRBJ1-5, with D possibly being TRBD1 (5 bases). The V and J ends lost 2 bases and 4 bases respectively, with 9 bases between them. Looked up from germline, CDR1 is MNHEY and CDR2 is SMNVEV (reference sequence). This CDR3 has 14 residues. The CDR3 loop reads CASSLQGFNQPQHF. The CDR3 nucleotides are TGTGCCAGCAGTTTACAGGGATTTAATCAGCCCCAGCATTTT.

This rearrangement joins TRBV19 to TRBJ1-2; D is perhaps TRBD1 (6 bases). The CDR3 is 14 amino acids. The ends were cut back, 6 bases at V and 4 bases at J, with 15 bases in the middle. The germline CDR1 and CDR2 sequences are LNHDA and SQIVND (reference sequence). The CDR3 DNA is TGTGCCAGTAGCGAAAAACAGGGCCTCTATGGCTACACCTTC. This sequence encodes CASSEKQGLYGYTF.

This clone came up many times. The rearrangement uses TRBV28 and TRBJ1-2; D perhaps matches TRBD1 (6 bases). The CDR3 is made up of 14 amino acids. V lost 5 bases and J lost 4, with 14 bases in between. CDR1 and CDR2 (germline): MDHEN, SYDVKM. Here the CDR3 reads CASSPPTGFYGYTF. CDR3 nucleotides: TGTGCCAGCAGTCCCCCGACAGGATTCTATGGCTACACCTTC.

This clone was seen a handful of times. The chain uses TRBV2 and TRBJ2-3, with TRBD1 matching 7 bases. V was clipped by 7 bases and J by 7 bases; unmatched bases: 8. CDR1 and CDR2 (germline): SNHLY, FYNNEI. This CDR3 has 13 amino acids. The CDR3 DNA is TGTGCCAGCAATCCGACAGGGCTTCATACGCAGTATTTT. This encodes CASNPTGLHTQYF.

V gene TRBV5-1 combines with J gene TRBJ2-3; no reliable D call. Germline CDR1 SGHRS, CDR2 YFSETQ. The CDR3 is made up of 14 amino acids. V dropped 1 base and J dropped 4 bases, with 10 bases sitting between them. The CDR3 is CASSLRVAPDTQYF. The CDR3 coding sequence is TGCGCCAGCAGCTTGAGGGTAGCTCCAGATACGCAGTATTTT.

There are many counts of this clone. This rearrangement joins TRBV5-1 to TRBJ2-1, with a tentative D call TRBD2 (5 bases). Looked up from germline, CDR1 is SGHRS and CDR2 is YFSETQ. With 5 bases removed from V and 2 bases from J, the gap between germline ends came to 11 bases. This CDR3 contains 14 residues. The chain's CDR3 is CASRGDGTYNEQFF. The CDR3 coding sequence is TGCGCCAGCAGGGGAGACGGAACCTACAATGAGCAGTTCTTC.